This TCR beta chain was observed in a study of cytomegalovirus exposure and HLA in healthy donors. About this clone itself: The antigen is not known.

Whole-study results and caveats: As was reported, the classifier diagnosed cytomegalovirus status with high specificity and sensitivity.

V lost 3 bases, J lost 0 bases, and 6 bases lay in between. The CDR3 consists of 14 residues. Germline V gives CDR1 SGDLS, CDR2 YYNGEE. The data were produced by immunoSEQ multiplex PCR, yet TCRdb's version contains in-frame clones alone and is incomplete. The sample holds 220,000 or so clones, less than 90% seen once. The sample was PBMCs. V and J are TRBV9 and TRBJ1-4, with TRBD1 as a possible D gene (5 bases). This receptor was identified in a woman between 18 and 29 years old in good health and CMV-seronegative. The CDR3 loop is CASSGQPTNEKLFF. CDR3 coding DNA: TGTGCCAGCAGCGGACAGCCAACTAATGAAAAACTGTTTTTT.